The source of this T cell receptor beta chain is a study of cytomegalovirus exposure and HLA in healthy donors. Study information: The 95 to 150 validation repertoires used a platform that matched the one used for the approximately 670 first-cohort repertoires, as a later analysis reported.

Profiling relied on immunoSEQ multiplex PCR, and the TCRdb table lists in-frame clones only, not all of them. The table lists 250,000 to 350,000 clones, 87% of them singletons, with 1% to 1.5% in the top ten. Concerning this clone itself: Its target is not known.

Whole-study results and caveats: In a later analysis, first-cohort TCR clusters were found to tend to co-occur in the 120 validation repertoires. Some public TCRs appeared in many individuals, while most sequences were rare.

Sample: PBMCs. This receptor was obtained from a woman in her 30s in good health and CMV-seropositive.

The CDR3 sequence is CASSSRVSGGAPYNEQFF. CDR3 nucleotides: TGTGCCAGCAGCTCCCGGGTTAGCGGGGGGGCCCCTTACAATGAGCAGTTCTTC. The chain is built from TRBV7-3 and TRBJ2-1, with 11 bases matching TRBD2. Germline CDR1 SGHTA, CDR2 FQGTGA. J was trimmed by 4 bases and V by 4 bases; bases with no gene match: 12. This CDR3 contains 18 residues.